This TCR beta chain comes out of a study of blood T cell repertoires in COVID-19. At the level of the study: COVID-19 samples collected from the United States, Italy and Spain covered acute and convalescent phases. PBMCs, B-cell-depleted T cells, or T cells were the source of the cDNA or gDNA that made up the material.

Germline assignment: CDR1 SGHAT and CDR2 FQNNGV. The J segment lost 3 bases and the V segment lost 5 bases, leaving 7 bases of the junction unmatched. There are 15 residues in the CDR3. Clones were read by immunoSEQ multiplex PCR, and TCRdb kept only the in-frame ones, dropping some. The sample yields about 120,000 clones, approximately 92% seen once. This clone was recorded once. The sequence was obtained from a man between 65 and 79 years old with active or convalescent COVID-19. This sequence joins TRBV11-2 and TRBJ1-5; 7 bases match TRBD1. Sequenced input: peripheral blood. This CDR3 is CASSPGTANNQPQHF. The CDR3 bases are TGTGCCAGCAGCCCCGGGACAGCGAACAATCAGCCCCAGCATTTT.